This TCR beta chain derives from a study of T cell repertoires in cytomegalovirus infection. Study-wide context: Recently identified HLA-C-restricted CMV epitopes were among the peptides used. An indication of both CMV infection and matching HLA type came from public TCR beta signatures.

The CDR3 totals 14 residues. CDR1 and CDR2 (germline): SEHNR, FQNEAQ (reference sequence). The V end was cut by 3 bases, the J end by 4 bases, with 12 bases between. Study-level findings and limits: Dominating the ex vivo response were HLA-C-restricted CMV-specific TCR beta clonotypes. Carriage of CMV together with the relevant HLA was identifiable through cumulative public TCR beta family frequency.

TCRdb reprocessed the reads with MiXCR, giving one entry per CDR3 protein. The data show 650,000 to 900,000 distinct CDR3 sequences, approximately 29% seen once. Notes on this clonotype: The target antigen is unknown.

The sequence derives from a human donor in good health (CMV status not recorded). Some clones in this sample may be carry-over from other donors' samples. Here the sequenced sample was cultured CD8+ T cells from PBMCs, taken from culture after CMV antigen stimulation. The chain has TRBV7-9 and TRBJ1-2; tentatively, D is TRBD1 (5 bases). CDR3 sequence (DNA): TGTGCCAGCAGCTTGGGGACGGACTTCTATGGCTACACCTTC. This translates into CASSLGTDFYGYTF.